This is a list of T cell receptor beta chains from one sample in a study of cytotoxic CD8 clonotypes in ibrutinib-treated CLL. Repertoires were generated with immunoSEQ multiplex PCR, while TCRdb's copy carries only in-frame clones and drops some. The data contain about 160,000 clones, roughly 77% of them singletons. This material consisted of PBMCs, taken after 12 months of ibrutinib treatment. The source of these receptors is a human donor with chronic lymphocytic leukemia. Both conserved end residues are part of each CDR3. D genes are given only for firm matches. Not every row has a clone size; where given, it reads once, few, many or a size class.

once	TRBD2	TRBV4-3	TRBJ2-7	CASSQNAIGLAGADEQYF	TGCGCCAGCAGCCAAAACGCTATAGGACTAGCGGGAGCCGACGAGCAGTACTTC
.	.	TRBV9	TRBJ2-3	CASRDIMVDTQYF	TGTGCCAGCAGGGACATAATGGTAGATACGCAGTATTTT
few	.	TRBV7-9	TRBJ1-5	CASSLPGGNQPQHF	TGTGCCAGCAGCTTACCGGGGGGCAATCAGCCCCAGCATTTT
few	.	TRBV27	TRBJ2-7	CASSPASSYEQYF	TGTGCCAGCAGTCCCGCTAGCTCCTACGAGCAGTACTTC
.	.	TRBV27	TRBJ2-6	CASSLWVWGSGANVLTF	TGTGCCAGCAGTTTATGGGTCTGGGGCTCTGGGGCCAACGTCCTGACTTTC
.	.	TRBV9	TRBJ2-5	CASSVAGETQYF	TGTGCCAGCAGCGTGGCAGGGGAGACCCAGTACTTC
.	.	TRBV19	TRBJ1-2	CASRISGTYGYTF	TGTGCCAGTAGGATTTCAGGTACCTATGGCTACACCTTC
.	TRBD1	TRBV7-3	TRBJ2-3	CASSSRDRGDTQYF	TGTGCCAGCAGCTCCCGGGACAGGGGAGATACGCAGTATTTT
.	.	TRBV4-3	TRBJ2-7	CASSQVVGAREQYF	TGCGCCAGCAGCCAAGTGGTGGGGGCGCGAGAGCAGTACTTC
few	.	TRBV4-2	TRBJ2-3	CASSQDAWGTDTQYF	TGTGCCAGCAGCCAAGATGCGTGGGGCACAGATACGCAGTATTTT
.	.	TRBV6-6	TRBJ1-1	CASSPRPENTEAFF	TGTGCCAGCAGCCCCCGACCCGAGAACACTGAAGCTTTCTTT
.	.	TRBV4-3	TRBJ1-5	CASSQDRGWGQPQHF	TGCGCCAGCAGCCAAGATCGAGGCTGGGGACAGCCCCAGCATTTT
.	TRBD2	TRBV5-1	TRBJ2-3	CASSLDLAGPTDTQYF	TGCGCCAGCAGCCTGGATTTAGCGGGCCCCACAGATACGCAGTATTTT
few	.	TRBV7-2	TRBJ2-7	CASSLGRISDTYEQYF	TGTGCCAGCAGCTTAGGAAGGATTTCTGATACCTACGAGCAGTACTTC
.	TRBD1	TRBV7-8	TRBJ1-1	CASSLSAGGNTEAFF	TGTGCCAGCAGCTTAAGCGCAGGGGGGAACACTGAAGCTTTCTTT
.	.	TRBV7-3	TRBJ1-1	CASSLVPGTNTEAFF	TGTGCCAGCAGCTTAGTGCCAGGGACGAACACTGAAGCTTTCTTT
.	TRBD1	TRBV27	TRBJ1-1	CASSLYAGVPQGDTEAFF	TGTGCCAGCAGTTTATATGCAGGGGTACCTCAGGGGGACACTGAAGCTTTCTTT
few	.	TRBV2	TRBJ1-1	CATVGHTEAFF	TGTGCCACGGTGGGGCACACTGAAGCTTTCTTT
.	TRBD1	TRBV5-4	TRBJ2-3	CASSPDRGRFTDTQYF	TGTGCCAGCAGCCCCGACAGGGGCCGGTTCACAGATACGCAGTATTTT
.	.	TRBV5-6	TRBJ2-7	CASSLGDGYEQYF	TGTGCCAGCAGCTTGGGGGATGGGTACGAGCAGTACTTC
.	.	TRBV7-9	TRBJ2-3	CASSLVQASTDTQYF	TGTGCCAGCAGCTTAGTACAAGCTAGCACAGATACGCAGTATTTT
.	.	TRBV28	TRBJ1-3	CASSLGGAAGNTIYF	TGTGCCAGCAGTTTAGGGGGGGCCGCTGGAAACACCATATATTTT
.	.	TRBV4-1	TRBJ1-1	CASSQEASAATEAFF	TGCGCCAGCAGCCAAGAAGCCTCGGCCGCCACTGAAGCTTTCTTT
once	.	TRBV15	TRBJ1-2	CATSPDTNYGYTF	TGTGCCACCAGCCCGGACACTAACTATGGCTACACCTTC
.	.	TRBV29-1	TRBJ1-4	CSARVGEKLFF	TGCAGCGCAAGGGTGGGAGAAAAACTGTTTTTT
.	.	TRBV4-2	TRBJ1-2	CASSQEGRSFFYGYTF	TGTGCCAGCAGCCAAGAGGGGCGGTCTTTTTTCTATGGCTACACCTTC